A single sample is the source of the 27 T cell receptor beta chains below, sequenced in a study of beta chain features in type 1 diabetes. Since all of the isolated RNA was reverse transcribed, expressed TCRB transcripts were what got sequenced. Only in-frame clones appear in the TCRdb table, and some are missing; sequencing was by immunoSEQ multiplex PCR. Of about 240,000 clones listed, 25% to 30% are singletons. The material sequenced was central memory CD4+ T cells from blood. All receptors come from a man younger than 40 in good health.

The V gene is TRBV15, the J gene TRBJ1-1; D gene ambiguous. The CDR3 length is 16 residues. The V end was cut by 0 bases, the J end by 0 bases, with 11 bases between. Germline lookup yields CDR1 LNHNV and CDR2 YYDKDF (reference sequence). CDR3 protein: CATSRDLNSMNTEAFF. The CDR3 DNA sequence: TGTGCCACCAGCAGAGATCTGAACAGCATGAACACTGAAGCTTTCTTT.

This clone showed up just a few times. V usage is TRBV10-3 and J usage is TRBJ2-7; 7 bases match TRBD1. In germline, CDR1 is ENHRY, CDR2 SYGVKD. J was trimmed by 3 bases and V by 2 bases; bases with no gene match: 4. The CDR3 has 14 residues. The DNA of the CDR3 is TGTGCCATCAGTGAGATGAGACAGGGCTACGAGCAGTACTTC. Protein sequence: CAISEMRQGYEQYF.

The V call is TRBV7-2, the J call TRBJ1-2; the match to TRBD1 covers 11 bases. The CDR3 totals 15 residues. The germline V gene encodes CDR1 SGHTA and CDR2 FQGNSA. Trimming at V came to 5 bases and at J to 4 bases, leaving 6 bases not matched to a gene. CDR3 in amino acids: CASSRDRGAAYGYTF. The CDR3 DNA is TGTGCCAGCAGCCGGGACAGGGGGGCCGCCTATGGCTACACCTTC.

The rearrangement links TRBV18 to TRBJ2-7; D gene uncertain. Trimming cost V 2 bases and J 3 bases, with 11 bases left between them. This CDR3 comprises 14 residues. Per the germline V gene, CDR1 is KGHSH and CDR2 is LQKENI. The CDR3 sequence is CASSPGLVNYEQYF. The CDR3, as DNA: TGTGCCAGCTCACCAGGGCTAGTGAACTACGAGCAGTACTTC.

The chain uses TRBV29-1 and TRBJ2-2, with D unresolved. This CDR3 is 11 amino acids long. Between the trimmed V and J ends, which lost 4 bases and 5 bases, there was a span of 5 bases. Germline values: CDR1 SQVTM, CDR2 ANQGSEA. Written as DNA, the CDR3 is TGCAGCGTTGGTAGTACCGGGGAGCTGTTTTTT. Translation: CSVGSTGELFF.

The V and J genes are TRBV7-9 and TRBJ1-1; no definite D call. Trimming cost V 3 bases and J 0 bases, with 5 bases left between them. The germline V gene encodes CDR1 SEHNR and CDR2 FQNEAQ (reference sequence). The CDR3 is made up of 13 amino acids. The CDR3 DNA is TGTGCCAGCAGCTTCGGGATGAACACTGAAGCTTTCTTT. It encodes CASSFGMNTEAFF.

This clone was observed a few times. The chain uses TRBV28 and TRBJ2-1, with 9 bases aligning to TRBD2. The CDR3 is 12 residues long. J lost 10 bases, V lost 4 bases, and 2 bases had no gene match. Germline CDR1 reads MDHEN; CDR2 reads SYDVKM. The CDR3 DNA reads TGTGCCAGCAGTTCTCTAGCGGGAGAGCAGTTCTTC. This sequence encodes CASSSLAGEQFF.

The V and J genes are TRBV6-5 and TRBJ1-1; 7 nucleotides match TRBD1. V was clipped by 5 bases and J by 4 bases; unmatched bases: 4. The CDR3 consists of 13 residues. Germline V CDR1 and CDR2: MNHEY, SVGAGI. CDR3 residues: CASSDTGVTEAFF. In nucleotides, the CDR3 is TGTGCCAGCAGTGATACAGGGGTCACTGAAGCTTTCTTT.

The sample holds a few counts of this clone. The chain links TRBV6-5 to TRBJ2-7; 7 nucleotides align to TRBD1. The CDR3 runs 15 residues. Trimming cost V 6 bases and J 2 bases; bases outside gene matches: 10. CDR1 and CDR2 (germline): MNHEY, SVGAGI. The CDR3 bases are TGTGCCAGCAGGTACCCGGGACAGAGCGCCTACGAGCAGTACTTC. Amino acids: CASRYPGQSAYEQYF.

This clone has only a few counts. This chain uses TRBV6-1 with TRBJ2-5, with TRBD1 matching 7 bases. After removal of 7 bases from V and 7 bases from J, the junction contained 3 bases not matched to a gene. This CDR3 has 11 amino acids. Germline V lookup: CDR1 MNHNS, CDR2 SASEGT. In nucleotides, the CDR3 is TGTGCCAGCACCGAGGGGGCGACCCAGTACTTC. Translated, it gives CASTEGATQYF.

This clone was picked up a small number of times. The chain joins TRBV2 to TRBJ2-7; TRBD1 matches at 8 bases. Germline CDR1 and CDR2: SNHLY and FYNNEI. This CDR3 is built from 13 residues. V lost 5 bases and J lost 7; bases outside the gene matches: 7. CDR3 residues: CASSSDRAHEQYF. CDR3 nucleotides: TGTGCCAGCAGTTCGGACAGGGCGCATGAGCAGTACTTC.

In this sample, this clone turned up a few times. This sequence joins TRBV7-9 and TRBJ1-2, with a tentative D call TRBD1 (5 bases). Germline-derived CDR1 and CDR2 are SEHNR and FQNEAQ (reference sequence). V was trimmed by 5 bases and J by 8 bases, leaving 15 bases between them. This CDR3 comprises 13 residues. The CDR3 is CASSHDSPVGYTF. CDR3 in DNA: TGTGCCAGCAGCCACGACAGCCCAGTGGGCTACACCTTC.

The CDR3 bases are TGTGCCATCAGTCTTGGGACGGGGAGCAATCAGCCCCAGCATTTT. This translates into CAISLGTGSNQPQHF. The chain combines TRBV10-3 with TRBJ1-5, with a weak D call TRBD1 (5 bases). CDR1 is ENHRY and CDR2 is SYGVKD in the germline V gene. Trimming removed 5 bases from V and 1 base from J, with 12 bases in between. The CDR3 has 15 amino acids.

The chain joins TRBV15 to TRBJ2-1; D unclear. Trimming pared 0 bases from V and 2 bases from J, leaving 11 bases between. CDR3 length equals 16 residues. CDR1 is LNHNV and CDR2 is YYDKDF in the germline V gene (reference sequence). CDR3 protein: CATSRDRIGPYNEQFF. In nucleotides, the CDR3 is TGTGCCACCAGCAGAGATCGTATCGGGCCCTACAATGAGCAGTTCTTC.

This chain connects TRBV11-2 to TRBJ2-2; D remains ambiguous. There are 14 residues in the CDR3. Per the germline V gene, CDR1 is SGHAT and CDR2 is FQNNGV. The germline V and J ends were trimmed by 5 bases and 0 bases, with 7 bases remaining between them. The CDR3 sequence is CASSPMPNTGELFF. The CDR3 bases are TGTGCCAGCAGCCCAATGCCGAACACCGGGGAGCTGTTTTTT.

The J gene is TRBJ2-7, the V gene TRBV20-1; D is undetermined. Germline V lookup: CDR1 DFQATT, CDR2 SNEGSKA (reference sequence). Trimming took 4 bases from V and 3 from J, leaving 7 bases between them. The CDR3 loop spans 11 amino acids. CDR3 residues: CSATDGYEQYF. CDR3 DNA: TGCAGTGCTACCGACGGCTACGAGCAGTACTTC.

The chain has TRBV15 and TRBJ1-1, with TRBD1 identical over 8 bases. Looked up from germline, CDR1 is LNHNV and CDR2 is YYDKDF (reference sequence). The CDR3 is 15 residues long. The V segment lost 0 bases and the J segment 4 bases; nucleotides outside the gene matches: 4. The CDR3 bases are TGTGCCACCAGCAGAGATCAACAGGGGGTCACTGAAGCTTTCTTT. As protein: CATSRDQQGVTEAFF.

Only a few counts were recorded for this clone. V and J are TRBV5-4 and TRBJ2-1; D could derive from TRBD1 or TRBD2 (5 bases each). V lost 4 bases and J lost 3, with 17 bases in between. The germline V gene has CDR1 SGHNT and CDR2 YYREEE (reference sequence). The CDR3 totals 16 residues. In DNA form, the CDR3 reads TGTGCCAGCAGCCCTGGCTGGATTGGGGGCTACAATGAGCAGTTCTTC. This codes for CASSPGWIGGYNEQFF.

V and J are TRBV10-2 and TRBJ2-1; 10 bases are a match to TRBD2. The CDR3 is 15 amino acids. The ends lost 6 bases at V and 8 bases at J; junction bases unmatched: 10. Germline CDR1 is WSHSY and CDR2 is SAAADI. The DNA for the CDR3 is TGCGCCAGCAGGGAAACTAGCGGGATAAGGTATGAGCAGTTCTTC. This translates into CASRETSGIRYEQFF.

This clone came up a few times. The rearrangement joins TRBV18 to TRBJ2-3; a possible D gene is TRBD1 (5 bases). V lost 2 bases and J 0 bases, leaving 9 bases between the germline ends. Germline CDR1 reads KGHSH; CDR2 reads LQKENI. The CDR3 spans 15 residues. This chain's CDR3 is CASSPVQESTDTQYF. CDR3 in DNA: TGTGCCAGCTCACCAGTACAGGAAAGCACAGATACGCAGTATTTT.

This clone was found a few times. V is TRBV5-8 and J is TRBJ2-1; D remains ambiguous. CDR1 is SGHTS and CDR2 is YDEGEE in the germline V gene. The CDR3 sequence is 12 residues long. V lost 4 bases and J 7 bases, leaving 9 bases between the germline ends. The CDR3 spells CASSLLRNEQFF. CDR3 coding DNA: TGTGCCAGCAGCCTACTACGGAATGAGCAGTTCTTC.

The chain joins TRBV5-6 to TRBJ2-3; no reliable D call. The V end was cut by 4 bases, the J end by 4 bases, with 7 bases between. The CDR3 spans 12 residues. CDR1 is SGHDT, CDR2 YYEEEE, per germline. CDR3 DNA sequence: TGTGCCAGCAGCAACCGACCAGATACGCAGTATTTT. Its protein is CASSNRPDTQYF.

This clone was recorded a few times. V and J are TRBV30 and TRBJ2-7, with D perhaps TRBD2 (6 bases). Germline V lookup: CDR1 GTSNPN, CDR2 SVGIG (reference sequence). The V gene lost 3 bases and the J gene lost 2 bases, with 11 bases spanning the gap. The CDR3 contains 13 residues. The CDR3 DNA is TGTGCCTGGAGGCCACCGGGGGCCTACGAGCAGTACTTC. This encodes CAWRPPGAYEQYF.

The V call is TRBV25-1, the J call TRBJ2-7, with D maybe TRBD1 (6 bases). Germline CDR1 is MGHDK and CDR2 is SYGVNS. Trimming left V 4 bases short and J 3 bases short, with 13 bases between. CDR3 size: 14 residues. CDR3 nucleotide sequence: TGTGCCAGCAGTGTTGACAGGCAGAACTACGAGCAGTACTTC. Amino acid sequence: CASSVDRQNYEQYF.

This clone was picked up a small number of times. The CDR3: CASSLDLLAATDTQYF. CDR3 nucleotide sequence: TGTGCCAGCAGCTTAGACCTACTAGCGGCCACAGATACGCAGTATTTT. J is TRBJ2-3 and V is TRBV7-9, with TRBD2 matching 8 bases. The CDR3 sequence is 16 residues long. CDR1 and CDR2 from the germline V gene are SEHNR and FQNEAQ (reference sequence). V shed 1 base and J 2 bases; nucleotides not matched to a gene: 5.

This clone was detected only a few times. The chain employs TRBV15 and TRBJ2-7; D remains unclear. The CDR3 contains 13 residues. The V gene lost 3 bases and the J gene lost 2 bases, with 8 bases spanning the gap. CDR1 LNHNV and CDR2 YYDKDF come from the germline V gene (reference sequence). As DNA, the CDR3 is TGTGCCACCAGCAGCCCCCCGGCCTACGAGCAGTACTTC. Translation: CATSSPPAYEQYF.

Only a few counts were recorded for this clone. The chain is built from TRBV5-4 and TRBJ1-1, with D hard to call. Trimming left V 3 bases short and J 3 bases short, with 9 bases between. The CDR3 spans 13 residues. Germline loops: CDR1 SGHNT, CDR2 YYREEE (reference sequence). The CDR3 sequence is CASSSPSDTEAFF. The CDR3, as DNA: TGTGCCAGCAGCTCGCCTAGCGACACTGAAGCTTTCTTT.